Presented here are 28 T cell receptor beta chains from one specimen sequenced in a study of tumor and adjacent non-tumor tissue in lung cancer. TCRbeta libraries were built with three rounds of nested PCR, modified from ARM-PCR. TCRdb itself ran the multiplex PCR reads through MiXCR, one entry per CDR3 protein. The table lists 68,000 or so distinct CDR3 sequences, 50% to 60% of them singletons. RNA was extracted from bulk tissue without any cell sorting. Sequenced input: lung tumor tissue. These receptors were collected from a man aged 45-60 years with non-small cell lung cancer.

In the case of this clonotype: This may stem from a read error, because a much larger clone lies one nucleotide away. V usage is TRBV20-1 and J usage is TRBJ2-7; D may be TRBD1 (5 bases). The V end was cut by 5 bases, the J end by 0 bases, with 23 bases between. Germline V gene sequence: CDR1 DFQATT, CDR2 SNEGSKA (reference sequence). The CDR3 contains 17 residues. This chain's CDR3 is CSAGLPRAGRASYEQYF. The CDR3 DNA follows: TGCAGTGCTGGCCTACCTCGTGCAGGGCGCGCCTCCTACGAGCAGTACTTC.

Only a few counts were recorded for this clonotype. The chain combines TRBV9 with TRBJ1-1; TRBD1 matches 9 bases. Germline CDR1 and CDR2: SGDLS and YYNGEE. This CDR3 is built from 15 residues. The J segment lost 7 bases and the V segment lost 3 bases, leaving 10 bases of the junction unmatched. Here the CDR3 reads CASSAQIGTGSEAFF. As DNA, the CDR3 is TGTGCCAGCAGCGCACAAATCGGGACAGGGAGTGAAGCTTTCTTT.

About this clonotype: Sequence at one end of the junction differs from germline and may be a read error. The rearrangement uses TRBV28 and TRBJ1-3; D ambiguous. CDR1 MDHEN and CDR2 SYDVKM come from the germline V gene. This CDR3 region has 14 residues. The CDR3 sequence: CSSSFPYSGNTIYF. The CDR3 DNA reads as TGTTCCAGCAGTTTTCCCTACTCTGGAAACACCATATATTTT.

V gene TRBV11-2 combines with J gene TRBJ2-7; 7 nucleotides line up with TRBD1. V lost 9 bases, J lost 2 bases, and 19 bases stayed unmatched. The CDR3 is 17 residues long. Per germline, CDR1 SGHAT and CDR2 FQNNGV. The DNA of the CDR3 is TGTGCCAGTAACTCGCCGGGCGACTGGGGACAGACCTACGAGCAGTACTTC. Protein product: CASNSPGDWGQTYEQYF.

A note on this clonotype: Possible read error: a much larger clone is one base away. The CDR3 DNA sequence: TGCAGTGCTAACCGGGTAGGACCTGGCGAGCAGTACTTC. Protein: CSANRVGPGEQYF. The chain combines TRBV20-1 with TRBJ2-7; no clear D. The CDR3 covers 13 residues. V was cut by 4 bases and J by 6 bases, with 16 bases left in between. The germline V gene encodes CDR1 DFQATT and CDR2 SNEGSKA (reference sequence).

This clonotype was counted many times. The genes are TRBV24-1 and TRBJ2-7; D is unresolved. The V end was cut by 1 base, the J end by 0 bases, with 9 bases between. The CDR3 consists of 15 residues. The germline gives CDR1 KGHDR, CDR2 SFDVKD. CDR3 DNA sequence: TGTGCCACCAGTGATTTTGCCGGGCCCTCCTACGAGCAGTACTTC. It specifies CATSDFAGPSYEQYF.

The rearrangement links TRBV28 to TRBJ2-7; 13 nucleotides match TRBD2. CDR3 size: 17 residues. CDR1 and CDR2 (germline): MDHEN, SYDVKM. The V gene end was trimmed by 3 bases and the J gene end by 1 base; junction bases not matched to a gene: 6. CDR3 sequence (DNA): TGTGCCAGCAGTTTTAGAGGGACTAGCGGGAAATCCTACGAGCAGTACTTC. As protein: CASSFRGTSGKSYEQYF.

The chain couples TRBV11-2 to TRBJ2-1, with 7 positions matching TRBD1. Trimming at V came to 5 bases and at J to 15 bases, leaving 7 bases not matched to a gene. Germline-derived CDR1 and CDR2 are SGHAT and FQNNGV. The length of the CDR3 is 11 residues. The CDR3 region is CASSVQGFRFF. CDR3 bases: TGTGCCAGCAGCGTACAGGGGTTTCGGTTCTTC.

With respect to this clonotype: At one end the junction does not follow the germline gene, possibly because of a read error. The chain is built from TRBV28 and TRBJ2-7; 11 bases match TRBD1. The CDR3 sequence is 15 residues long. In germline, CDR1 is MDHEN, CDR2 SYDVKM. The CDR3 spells CTSSPGTGGPYEQYF. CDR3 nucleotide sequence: TGTACCAGCAGTCCAGGGACAGGGGGTCCCTACGAGCAGTACTTC. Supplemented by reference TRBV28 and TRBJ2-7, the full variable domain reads DVKVTQSSRYLVKRTGEKVFLECVQDMDHENMFWYRQDPGLGLRLIYFSYDVKMKEKGDIPEGYSVSREKKERFSLILESASTNQTSMYLCTSSPGTGGPYEQYFGPGTRLTVT.

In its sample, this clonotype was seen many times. The CDR3 region is CASSYSSGRNTDTQYF. The CDR3 DNA follows: TGTGCCAGCAGCTATAGTAGCGGAAGAAACACAGATACGCAGTATTTT. The chain links TRBV4-2 to TRBJ2-3, with D perhaps TRBD2 (6 bases). The CDR3 is made up of 16 amino acids. Trimming cost V 5 bases and J 2 bases, with 17 bases left between them. Germline lookup yields CDR1 LGHNA and CDR2 YNFKEQ.

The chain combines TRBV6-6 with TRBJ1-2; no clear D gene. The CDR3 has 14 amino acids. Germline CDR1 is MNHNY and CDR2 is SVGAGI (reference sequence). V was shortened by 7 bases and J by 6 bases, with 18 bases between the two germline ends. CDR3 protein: CASIAIRETDGYTF. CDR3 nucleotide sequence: TGTGCCAGCATTGCTATTCGTGAGACGGATGGCTACACCTTC.

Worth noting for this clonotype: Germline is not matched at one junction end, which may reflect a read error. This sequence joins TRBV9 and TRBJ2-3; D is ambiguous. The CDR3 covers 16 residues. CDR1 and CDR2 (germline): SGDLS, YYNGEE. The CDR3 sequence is CASSVEAGQKSDTQYF. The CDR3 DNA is TGTGCCAGCAGCGTAGAGGCAGGTCAGAAGTCAGATACGCAATATTTT.

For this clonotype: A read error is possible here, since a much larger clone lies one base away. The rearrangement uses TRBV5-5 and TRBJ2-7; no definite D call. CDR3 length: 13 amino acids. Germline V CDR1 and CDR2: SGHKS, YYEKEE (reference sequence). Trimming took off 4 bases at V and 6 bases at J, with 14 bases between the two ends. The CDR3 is CASSAHGLGEQYF. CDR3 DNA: TGTGCCAGCAGCGCCCATGGGTTGGGCGAGCAGTACTTC.

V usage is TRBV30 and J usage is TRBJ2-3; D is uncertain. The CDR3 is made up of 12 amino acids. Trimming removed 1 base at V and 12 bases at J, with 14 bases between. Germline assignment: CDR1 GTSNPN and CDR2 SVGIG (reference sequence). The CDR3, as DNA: TGTGCCTGGAGTGCAACGGTTGAGGCACAGTATTTT. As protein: CAWSATVEAQYF.

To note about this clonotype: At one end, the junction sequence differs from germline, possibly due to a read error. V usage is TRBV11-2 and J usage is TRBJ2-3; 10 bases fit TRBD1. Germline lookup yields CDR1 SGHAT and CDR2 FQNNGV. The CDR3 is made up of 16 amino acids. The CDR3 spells CASSLGLGTGEDTQYF. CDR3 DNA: TGCGCCAGCAGCTTAGGGCTCGGGACAGGGGAAGATACGCAGTATTTT.

CDR3 in DNA: TGCATCGTCAAGGCAGGGGTTGGCAAAAACATTCAGTACTTC. This translates into CIVKAGVGKNIQYF. This chain joins TRBV29-1 and TRBJ2-4; perhaps TRBD1 as D (6 bases). The germline CDR1 and CDR2 sequences are SQVTM and ANQGSEA. The CDR3 sequence is 14 residues long.

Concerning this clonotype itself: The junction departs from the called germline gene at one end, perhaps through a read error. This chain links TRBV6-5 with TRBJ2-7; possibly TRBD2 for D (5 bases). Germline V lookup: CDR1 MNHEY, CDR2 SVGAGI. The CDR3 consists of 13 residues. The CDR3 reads CFSSARRLGEHYF. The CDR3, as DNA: TGTTTCAGCAGTGCCAGGAGGTTAGGCGAGCATTACTTC.

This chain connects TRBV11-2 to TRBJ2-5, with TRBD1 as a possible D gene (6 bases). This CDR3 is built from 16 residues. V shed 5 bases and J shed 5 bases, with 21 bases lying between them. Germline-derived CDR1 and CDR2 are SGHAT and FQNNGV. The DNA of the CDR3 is TGTGCCAGCAGCCGCCCGGGACATGGGATGGCGGAGACCCAGTACTTC. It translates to CASSRPGHGMAETQYF.

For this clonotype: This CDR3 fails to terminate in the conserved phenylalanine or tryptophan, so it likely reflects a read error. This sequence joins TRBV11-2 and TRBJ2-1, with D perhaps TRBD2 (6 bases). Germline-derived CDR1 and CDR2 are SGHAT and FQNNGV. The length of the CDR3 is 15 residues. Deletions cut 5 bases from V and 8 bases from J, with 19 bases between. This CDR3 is CASSTSGGDGYEQFL. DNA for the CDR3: TGTGCCAGCAGCACTTCTGGCGGGGACGGTTATGAGCAGTTCCTC.

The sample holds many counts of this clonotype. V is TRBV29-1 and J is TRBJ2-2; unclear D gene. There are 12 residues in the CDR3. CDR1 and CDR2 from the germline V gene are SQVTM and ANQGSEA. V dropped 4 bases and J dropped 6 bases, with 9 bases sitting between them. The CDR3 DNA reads TGCAGCGTTGGACGGGCAGCCGGGGAGCTGTTTTTT. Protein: CSVGRAAGELFF.

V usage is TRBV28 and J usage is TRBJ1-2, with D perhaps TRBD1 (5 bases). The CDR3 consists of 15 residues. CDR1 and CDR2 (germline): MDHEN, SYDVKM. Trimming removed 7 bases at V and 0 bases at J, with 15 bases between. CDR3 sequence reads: CASNQPTDPNYGYTF. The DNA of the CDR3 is TGTGCCAGCAATCAGCCGACAGATCCTAACTATGGCTACACCTTC.

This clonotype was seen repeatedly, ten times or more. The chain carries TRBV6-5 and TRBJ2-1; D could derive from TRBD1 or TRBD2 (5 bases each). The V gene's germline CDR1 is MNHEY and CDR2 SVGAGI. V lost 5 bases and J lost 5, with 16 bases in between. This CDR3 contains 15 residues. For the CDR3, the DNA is TGTGCCAGCAGTAAACCGGGACGGAGAAACAATGAGCAGTTCTTC. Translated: CASSKPGRRNNEQFF.

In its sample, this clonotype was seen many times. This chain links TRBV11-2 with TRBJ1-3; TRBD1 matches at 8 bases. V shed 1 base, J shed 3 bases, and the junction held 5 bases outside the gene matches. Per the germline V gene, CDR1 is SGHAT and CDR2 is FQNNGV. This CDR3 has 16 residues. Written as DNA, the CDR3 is TGTGCCAGCAGCTTAGGGGGGACAGGAGGTGGAAACACCATATATTTT. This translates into CASSLGGTGGGNTIYF.

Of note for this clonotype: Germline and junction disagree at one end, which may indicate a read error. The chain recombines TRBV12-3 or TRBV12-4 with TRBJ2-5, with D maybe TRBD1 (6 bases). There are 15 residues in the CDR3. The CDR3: CANSGSWGPGETQYF. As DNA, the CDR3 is TGTGCCAACAGTGGTAGCTGGGGGCCGGGAGAGACCCAGTACTTC.

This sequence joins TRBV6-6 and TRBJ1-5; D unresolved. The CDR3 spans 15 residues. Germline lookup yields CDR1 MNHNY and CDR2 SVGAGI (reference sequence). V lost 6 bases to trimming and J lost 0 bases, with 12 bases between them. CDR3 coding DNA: TGTGCCAGCAGGTCCGTGGCAGATAGCAATCAGCCCCAGCATTTT. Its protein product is CASRSVADSNQPQHF.

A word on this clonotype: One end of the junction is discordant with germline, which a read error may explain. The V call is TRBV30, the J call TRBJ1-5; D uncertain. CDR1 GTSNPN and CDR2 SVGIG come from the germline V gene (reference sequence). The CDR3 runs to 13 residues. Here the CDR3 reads CDWSRDSNQPQHF. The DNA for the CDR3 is TGTGACTGGAGTAGGGATAGCAATCAGCCCCAGCATTTT.

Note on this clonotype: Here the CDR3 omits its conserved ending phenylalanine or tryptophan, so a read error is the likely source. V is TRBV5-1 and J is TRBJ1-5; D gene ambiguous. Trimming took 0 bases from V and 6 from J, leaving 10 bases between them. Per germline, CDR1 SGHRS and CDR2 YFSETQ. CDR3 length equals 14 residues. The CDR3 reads CASSLDRGGQPQHY. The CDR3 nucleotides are TGCGCCAGCAGCTTGGATAGAGGAGGTCAGCCCCAGCATTAT.

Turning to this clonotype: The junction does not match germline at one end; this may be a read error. CDR3 loop: CANSVQGANEKPFF. CDR3 DNA: TGTGCCAACAGTGTACAGGGGGCTAATGAAAAACCGTTTTTT. The V gene is TRBV6-1, the J gene TRBJ1-4; TRBD1 aligns across 9 bases. This CDR3 contains 14 residues. Germline V CDR1 and CDR2: MNHNS, SASEGT.